This passage covers 32 T cell receptor beta chains from one sample sequenced in a study of T-cell memory formation after mild COVID-19. TCRdb re-called the 5' RACE reads through MiXCR, storing one row per CDR3 protein. The sample consists of about 310,000 distinct CDR3 sequences, approximately 19% of them appearing once. Source material: PBMCs or a T cell subset sorted from them (not recorded which). The receptors stem from a man aged 18 to 35 who had mild COVID-19 (a few samples of this study predate the infection). Cell type and time point are not known.

The chain carries TRBV7-9 and TRBJ2-7; D possibly corresponds to TRBD1 (5 bases). Germline CDR1 and CDR2: SEHNR and FQNEAQ (reference sequence). The CDR3 sequence is 11 residues long. V lost 5 bases and J 7 bases, leaving 9 bases between the germline ends. The CDR3 sequence is CASSASGEQYV. In DNA form, the CDR3 reads TGTGCCAGCAGCGCGTCAGGGGAGCAGTACGTC.

The CDR3 DNA reads TGTGCCACCAGTGTGGGCAGGGGGTCCAAAGAGACCCAGTACTTC. It yields the protein CATSVGRGSKETQYF. The chain uses TRBV24-1 and TRBJ2-5, with 7 bases lining up with TRBD1. With V trimmed by 5 bases and J by 3 bases, 8 bases remained unmatched. CDR3 length: 15 residues. Germline V lookup: CDR1 KGHDR, CDR2 SFDVKD.

This clonotype was seen a few times. The chain is built from TRBV5-6 and TRBJ2-7; unclear D gene. This CDR3 has 13 residues. Deletions cut 2 bases from V and 0 bases from J, with 6 bases between. Germline loops: CDR1 SGHDT, CDR2 YYEEEE. The CDR3 here is CASSFGYSYEQYF. The CDR3 bases are TGTGCCAGCAGCTTCGGCTACTCCTACGAGCAGTACTTC.

V is TRBV12-5 and J is TRBJ1-5; D is ambiguous. This CDR3 contains 13 residues. Germline lookup yields CDR1 LGHNT and CDR2 FRNRAP. V dropped 5 bases and J dropped 7 bases, with 12 bases sitting between them. The CDR3 nucleotides are TGTGCTAGTGGTCCTTCCAAGGCGCAGCCCCAGCATTTT. Translated, it gives CASGPSKAQPQHF.

This chain links TRBV6-5 with TRBJ2-2, with 15 bases that match TRBD2. This CDR3 has 16 amino acids. CDR1 and CDR2 from the germline V gene are MNHEY and SVGAGI. The J segment lost 8 bases and the V segment lost 5 bases, leaving 6 bases of the junction unmatched. The CDR3 loop is CASSRGLAGGLGELFF. CDR3 DNA: TGTGCCAGCAGTCGCGGACTAGCGGGGGGGCTTGGGGAGCTGTTTTTT.

This chain uses TRBV10-1 with TRBJ2-7, with D possibly matching TRBD1 (6 bases). CDR1 WNHNN and CDR2 SYGVQD come from the germline V gene (reference sequence). The CDR3 is made up of 13 amino acids. Trimming pared 5 bases from V and 1 base from J, leaving 9 bases between. The CDR3, as DNA: TGCGCCAGCAGTTGGACAGATTCCTACGAGCAGTACGTC. Its protein product is CASSWTDSYEQYV.

The V gene is TRBV5-1, the J gene TRBJ1-1; D perhaps matches TRBD1 (5 bases). The germline gives CDR1 SGHRS, CDR2 YFSETQ. This CDR3 is built from 14 residues. V lost 5 bases, J lost 0 bases, and 11 bases lay in between. Written as DNA, the CDR3 is TGCGCCAGCAGAGAGGGGCCCATGAACACTGAAGCTTTCTTT. Protein product: CASREGPMNTEAFF.

This clonotype has just a few counts. This chain links TRBV19 with TRBJ2-3, with D maybe TRBD2 (6 bases). The V and J ends lost 4 bases and 5 bases respectively, with 19 bases between them. Germline CDR1 reads LNHDA; CDR2 reads SQIVND (reference sequence). The length of the CDR3 is 16 residues. For the CDR3, the DNA is TGTGCCAGTAGTACCCGGGACTTCTCGAGGGGAGATACGCAGTATTTT. Translation: CASSTRDFSRGDTQYF.

The rearrangement uses TRBV11-2 and TRBJ2-5; D tentatively reads TRBD1 or TRBD2 (6 bases each). CDR1 and CDR2 (germline): SGHAT, FQNNGV. CDR3 size: 14 residues. The germline V and J ends were trimmed by 7 bases and 0 bases, with 12 bases remaining between them. The DNA of the CDR3 is TGTGCCAGCACCACAGGGAGGTACCAAGAGACCCAGTACTTC. It is translated as CASTTGRYQETQYF.

The V and J genes are TRBV9 and TRBJ2-1; D ambiguous. Trimming took 0 bases from V and 6 from J, leaving 13 bases between them. Germline V gene lookup returns CDR1 SGDLS and CDR2 YYNGEE. This CDR3 has 15 amino acids. CDR3: CASSVGASEVNEQFF. The CDR3 DNA reads as TGTGCCAGCAGCGTAGGGGCCAGCGAGGTCAATGAGCAGTTCTTC.

The rearrangement uses TRBV5-1 and TRBJ1-2; 7 nucleotides match TRBD1. There are 13 residues in the CDR3. CDR1 and CDR2 from the germline V gene are SGHRS and YFSETQ. V trimming: 7 bases; J trimming: 4 bases; junction bases outside the gene matches: 7. CDR3 nucleotide sequence: TGCGCCAGCCATGGGGACAGCGTCTATGGCTACACCTTC. Protein: CASHGDSVYGYTF. The full variable domain, its missing parts supplied by reference TRBV5-1 and TRBJ1-2, is KAGVTQTPRYLIKTRGQQVTLSCSPISGHRSVSWYQQTPGQGLQFLFEYFSETQRNKGNFPGRFSGRQFSNSRSEMNVSTLELGDSALYLCASHGDSVYGYTFGSGTRLTVV.

The chain recombines TRBV2 with TRBJ2-5; tentatively, D is TRBD2 (6 bases). Germline CDR1 and CDR2: SNHLY and FYNNEI. The CDR3 is made up of 17 amino acids. V lost 4 bases to trimming and J lost 7 bases, with 25 bases between them. The CDR3 DNA is TGTGCCAGCAGTGGGAGGGGCGGCTACTGGGAGGATAGGACCCAGTACTTC. It translates to CASSGRGGYWEDRTQYF.

The chain couples TRBV7-6 to TRBJ1-1, with 8 bases aligning to TRBD1. The CDR3 has 14 residues. Germline CDR1 SGHVS, CDR2 FNYEAQ. V trimming: 5 bases; J trimming: 7 bases; junction bases outside the gene matches: 9. Here the CDR3 DNA reads TGTGCCAGCAGCCCGATCCGGGACAGGCTTGAAGCTTTCTTT. Residues: CASSPIRDRLEAFF. Full variable domain (rest looked up from reference TRBV7-6 and TRBJ1-1): GAGVSQSPRYKVTKRGQDVALRCDPISGHVSLYWYRQALGQGPEFLTYFNYEAQQDKSGLPNDRFSAERPEGSISTLTIQRTEQRDSAMYRCASSPIRDRLEAFFGQGTRLTVV.

V is TRBV20-1 and J is TRBJ1-2, with 8 bases matching TRBD1. This CDR3 contains 14 residues. From germline, CDR1 is DFQATT and CDR2 SNEGSKA (reference sequence). J lost 4 bases, V lost 4 bases, and 8 bases had no gene match. CDR3 protein: CSANDRTGTYGYTF. CDR3 nucleotides: TGCAGTGCTAACGACCGGACAGGGACCTATGGCTACACCTTC.

This clonotype was detected many times. J is TRBJ2-7 and V is TRBV19; no clear D. This CDR3 is 14 amino acids long. CDR1 and CDR2 from the germline V gene are LNHDA and SQIVND (reference sequence). Trimming removed 3 bases from V and 1 base from J, with 10 bases in between. CDR3 DNA sequence: TGTGCCAGTAGTATTGCCGGCGGTTCCTACGAGCAGTACTTC. It codes for CASSIAGGSYEQYF.

The chain recombines TRBV29-1 with TRBJ1-5, with D possibly matching TRBD1 (5 bases). Germline CDR1 is SQVTM and CDR2 is ANQGSEA. This CDR3 spans 12 amino acids. V was clipped by 6 bases and J by 2 bases, with 8 bases between them. DNA of the CDR3: TGCAGCGTGCAGGGTGGCAATCAGCCCCAGCATTTT. Protein product: CSVQGGNQPQHF. Full variable domain (missing parts from reference TRBV29-1 and TRBJ1-5): SAVISQKPSRDICQRGTSLTIQCQVDSQVTMMFWYRQQPGQSLTLIATANQGSEATYESGFVIDKFPISRPNLTFSTLTVSNMSPEDSSIYLCSVQGGNQPQHFGDGTRLSIL.

This clonotype was counted only a few times. This chain links TRBV20-1 with TRBJ1-2; no clear D. Germline CDR1 is DFQATT and CDR2 is SNEGSKA (reference sequence). Trimming took off 0 bases at V and 0 bases at J, with 11 bases between the two ends. The length of the CDR3 is 15 residues. This CDR3 reads CSARDALGANYGYTF. The CDR3 coding sequence is TGCAGTGCTAGAGACGCCCTGGGCGCTAACTATGGCTACACCTTC.

The rearrangement joins TRBV20-1 to TRBJ2-7; D is undetermined. The CDR3 has 13 amino acids. Trimming shortened V by 3 bases and J by 3 bases, and 12 bases separated the two germline ends. Germline assignment: CDR1 DFQATT and CDR2 SNEGSKA (reference sequence). CDR3 amino acids: CSARDLGIYEQYF. DNA of the CDR3: TGCAGTGCTAGGGATTTGGGAATCTACGAGCAGTACTTC.

This chain joins TRBV11-2 and TRBJ1-3; a possible D gene is TRBD1 (5 bases). The CDR3 totals 15 residues. Germline V CDR1 and CDR2: SGHAT, FQNNGV. V was pared by 5 bases and J by 4 bases, with 15 bases between. The CDR3 DNA sequence: TGTGCCAGCAGCCGAGCCGGGACTTCGGGAAACACCATATATTTT. It translates to CASSRAGTSGNTIYF.

V is TRBV28 and J is TRBJ1-5; no firm D call. Germline CDR1 MDHEN, CDR2 SYDVKM. The length of the CDR3 is 13 residues. V was pared by 5 bases and J by 4 bases, with 9 bases between. The CDR3 here is CASSLELNQPQHF. CDR3 bases: TGTGCCAGCAGTCTGGAACTTAATCAGCCCCAGCATTTT. Drawing the rest from reference TRBV28 and TRBJ1-5, the complete variable domain is DVKVTQSSRYLVKRTGEKVFLECVQDMDHENMFWYRQDPGLGLRLIYFSYDVKMKEKGDIPEGYSVSREKKERFSLILESASTNQTSMYLCASSLELNQPQHFGDGTRLSIL.

The chain uses TRBV19 and TRBJ2-5; 11 positions match TRBD2. The CDR3 has 15 amino acids. V lost 6 bases, J lost 5 bases, and 8 bases stayed unmatched. The V gene's germline CDR1 is LNHDA and CDR2 SQIVND (reference sequence). CDR3 in amino acids: CASSPTSGVRETQYF. The CDR3, as DNA: TGTGCCAGTAGCCCGACTAGCGGGGTCCGGGAGACCCAGTACTTC.

This clonotype appeared a few times. V and J are TRBV7-2 and TRBJ2-5, with D possibly being TRBD1 or TRBD2 (5 bases each). This CDR3 contains 13 residues. In germline, CDR1 is SGHTA, CDR2 FQGNSA. Trimming took 6 bases from V and 5 from J, leaving 13 bases between them. The CDR3 loop is CASRTGPRETQYF. Here the CDR3 DNA reads TGTGCCAGCAGAACGGGACCGCGCGAGACCCAGTACTTC.

V and J are TRBV19 and TRBJ2-5; D perhaps matches TRBD1 (6 bases). CDR1 and CDR2 (germline): LNHDA, SQIVND (reference sequence). The CDR3 length is 13 residues. Trimming left V 3 bases short and J 4 bases short, with 9 bases between. The CDR3 loop reads CASSIMDRETQYF. The CDR3 coding sequence is TGTGCCAGTAGTATCATGGACAGAGAGACCCAGTACTTC. The whole variable domain, remainder taken from reference TRBV19 and TRBJ2-5, is DGGITQSPKYLFRKEGQNVTLSCEQNLNHDAMYWYRQDPGQGLRLIYYSQIVNDFQKGDIAEGYSVSREKKESFPLTVTSAQKNPTAFYLCASSIMDRETQYFGPGTRLLVL.

The count of this clonotype is one. The V call is TRBV5-1, the J call TRBJ1-1; no firm D call. Germline CDR1 SGHRS, CDR2 YFSETQ. V shed 2 bases and J shed 5 bases, with 13 bases lying between them. CDR3 size: 14 residues. The CDR3 DNA follows: TGCGCCAGCAGCTTAACCCCGGCCGGAACTGAAGCTTTCTTT. Its translation: CASSLTPAGTEAFF.

This clonotype is a singleton in its sample. This rearrangement joins TRBV29-1 to TRBJ2-2; D is perhaps TRBD2 (6 bases). Trimming removed 3 bases at V and 5 bases at J, with 16 bases between. Germline V gives CDR1 SQVTM, CDR2 ANQGSEA. The CDR3 loop spans 15 amino acids. The CDR3 DNA reads TGCAGCGTTGAGAGGCGGGAAGAGGAGACCGGGGAGCTGTTTTTT. Its translation is CSVERREEETGELFF.

This sequence joins TRBV6-1 and TRBJ1-1; D perhaps matches TRBD1 (6 bases). This CDR3 spans 14 amino acids. Trimming stripped 2 bases from V and 1 base from J, with 8 bases between. The germline gives CDR1 MNHNS, CDR2 SASEGT. CDR3 nucleotide sequence: TGTGCCAGCAGTGAATTGGGGGCGAACACTGAAGCTTTCTTT. Its protein product is CASSELGANTEAFF.

This clonotype turned up a few times. J is TRBJ1-1 and V is TRBV6-5, with D unresolved. This CDR3 is 14 amino acids long. V lost 6 bases and J 3 bases, leaving 14 bases between the germline ends. The germline gives CDR1 MNHEY, CDR2 SVGAGI. The CDR3 region is CASRDGWGDTEAFF. CDR3 DNA: TGTGCCAGCAGGGACGGGTGGGGTGACACTGAAGCTTTCTTT.

This clonotype has more than one count but fewer than ten. V is TRBV12-3 or TRBV12-4 and J is TRBJ2-5; 9 bases are shared with TRBD2. The CDR3 is 15 amino acids. Trimming cost V 6 bases and J 3 bases; bases outside gene matches: 8. CDR3 bases: TGTGCCAGCAGAGCAAGCGGGGGGCTTAAAGAGACCCAGTACTTC. It translates to CASRASGGLKETQYF.

The chain links TRBV10-3 to TRBJ2-2; D call uncertain. Trimming stripped 4 bases from V and 7 bases from J, with 4 bases between. Germline CDR1 is ENHRY and CDR2 is SYGVKD. This CDR3 has 11 amino acids. The CDR3 loop is CAISAYGELFF. In DNA form, the CDR3 reads TGTGCCATCAGTGCCTACGGGGAGCTGTTTTTT.

V is TRBV30 and J is TRBJ2-3, with D perhaps TRBD1 (6 bases). V dropped 7 bases and J dropped 0 bases, with 14 bases sitting between them. CDR1 and CDR2 from the germline V gene are GTSNPN and SVGIG (reference sequence). The CDR3 runs 14 residues. As DNA, the CDR3 is TGTGCCTACCGGGACACACTAAGCACAGATACGCAGTATTTT. Protein product: CAYRDTLSTDTQYF. The complete variable domain, with remaining parts taken from reference TRBV30 and TRBJ2-3, reads SQTIHQWPATLVQPVGSPLSLECTVEGTSNPNLYWYRQAAGRGLQLLFYSVGIGQISSEVPQNLSASRPQDRQFILSSKKLLLSDSGFYLCAYRDTLSTDTQYFGPGTRLTVL.

In its sample, this clonotype was seen many times. The chain joins TRBV12-3 or TRBV12-4 to TRBJ2-7; TRBD2 matches 8 bases. The junction had 5 bases not matched to a gene; V was cut back by 3 bases and J by 7 bases. CDR3 length: 13 amino acids. CDR3 DNA: TGTGCCAGCAGTTTCGGGGGGGCTCGAGAGCAGTACGTC. Its protein is CASSFGGAREQYV.

This clonotype was observed a few times. V and J are TRBV7-2 and TRBJ2-7; D uncertain. This CDR3 spans 13 amino acids. V lost 7 bases and J lost 0, with 10 bases in between. Looked up from germline, CDR1 is SGHTA and CDR2 is FQGNSA. The CDR3: CASMDGNSYEQYF. The CDR3 nucleotides read TGTGCCAGCATGGACGGAAACTCCTACGAGCAGTACTTC.